This TCR beta chain was captured by sequencing in a study of T-cell memory formation after mild COVID-19 (dated by TCRdb to 2020 to 2023). Background for the entire study: TCR sequence clusters from the two donors were largely donor specific. The cohort was made up of two young adult volunteers, one female and one male, who were previously healthy. Longitudinal TCRalpha and TCRbeta repertoire sequencing tracked T-cell clones expanding and contracting after mild COVID-19 in two donors. What the research found in general, with its limitations: Only two mild cases were covered by the study, and larger cohorts that include severe cases with pre-infection samples were considered necessary. Contracting CD4+ clones turned up mainly in the CM and EM memory subsets, whereas EMRA was where CD8+ clones were enriched. Some responding clones were found in pre-infection memory, which suggests that pre-existing cross-reactive memory T cells took part in the SARS-CoV-2 response. Balanced CD4/CD8 phenotypes were observed for clones contracting from day 15 to 85, whereas a bias towards CD4+ was observed for a second wave of clones expanding from day 15 to 37. Whether the second-wave clones peaking on day 37 were SARS-CoV-2 specific was not confirmed.

Via the germline V gene, CDR1 is SQVTM and CDR2 ANQGSEA. Measured from the cysteine to the phenylalanine, the CDR3 is 16 residues long. The CDR3 DNA has 48 bases and is translated from base 1. Compared with germline, V lacks 2 bases and J lacks 4 bases; bases without a gene match: 12. Ficoll-Paque density gradient centrifugation was used to isolate PBMCs. TCRdb shows the sequencer as Illumina NovaSeq 6000. TCRalpha and TCRbeta cDNA libraries were constructed by 5'RACE with constant-segment primers, with sample barcodes and unique molecular identifiers being introduced. RNA was extracted from every sample with Trizol reagent. Libraries were amplified in two PCR steps, with a second sample barcode and Illumina TruSeq adapters added in the second step. The libraries were sequenced on an Illumina NovaSeq using 2 x 150 bp paired-end reads. In the authors' own workflow: Demultiplexing of reads and collapsing into UMI-guided consensus sequences were performed with migec v1.2.7. With mixcr v2.1.11, UMI consensuses were aligned to TRA and TRB V and J templates and assembled into clonotypes. Clonotypes were classified as expanded or contracted when called significant by both edgeR and NoisET, with noise models trained on biological replicates. For edgeR calls, the thresholds were a false discovery rate-adjusted p below 0.01 and a log2 fold-change of 1. PCA with hierarchical clustering of max-normalized trajectories of the 1000 most abundant clonotypes was used as exploratory dynamics analysis. The CD4 or CD8 phenotype of responding clones was assigned using the separately sequenced CD4+ and CD8+ repertoires. Using fastp at Q25 and MiXCR, TCRdb reprocessed the public reads and kept productive beta chains. Rows with a matching CDR3 protein are joined into one entry that keeps the most common DNA and genes. The V and J calls were not made by the authors but by TCRdb's processing. Here the sample has about 400,000 distinct CDR3 sequences; about a quarter occur a single time. Of the sample, roughly 14% is held by the ten largest clones.

On this clonotype itself: Its antigen remains unidentified. Per-nucleotide qualities are absent, and no much larger clonotype sits a single base away.

Here the chain combines TRBV29-1 and TRBJ2-7, with 9 bases in between that match TRBD2. Sequencing was carried out using PBMCs or a T cell subset sorted from them (not recorded which). The source of this sequence is an adult woman who had mild COVID-19 (a few samples of this study predate the infection). The sample titles of this study are shuffled in the database, so cell type and time point are left out; the donor was told from shared clones. The CDR3 loop reads CSVETLRAGGIYEQYF. The DNA reads TGCAGCGTTGAAACCCTCAGGGCGGGAGGGATTTACGAGCAGTACTTC.